The rows below give T cell receptor beta chains drawn from one sample of a study of T cells in Graves' hyperthyroidism and ophthalmopathy. TCRdb itself ran the multiplex PCR reads through MiXCR, one entry per CDR3 protein. The sample includes about 290,000 distinct CDR3 sequences, about 14% of them seen just once. Material: blood. Source of these receptors: a woman between 25 and 40 years old with Graves' hyperthyroidism that later progressed to Graves' ophthalmopathy. Each CDR3 is given with its conserved first and last residue. A D gene is named only where the DNA matches it firmly. The listing skips clone size in some rows; elsewhere it reads once, few, many or a size class.

abundance | j_gene | d_gene | v_gene | CDR3aa | CDR3nt
- | TRBJ2-3 | - | TRBV4-1 | CASSQERISSTDTQYF | TGCGCCAGCAGCCAGGAAAGGATTTCTAGCACAGATACGCAGTATTTT
- | TRBJ2-7 | TRBD1 | TRBV15 | CATSFGTGGSEQYF | TGTGCCACCAGCTTCGGGACAGGGGGCAGTGAGCAGTACTTC
many | TRBJ2-5 | TRBD2 | TRBV24-1 | CATSDFAREGLEYF | TGTGCCACCAGTGATTTTGCGAGGGAGGGCCTGGAGTACTTC
- | TRBJ2-7 | - | TRBV20-1 | CSAGPGIDYEQYF | TGCAGTGCAGGCCCCGGGATTGACTACGAGCAGTACTTC
many | TRBJ2-1 | TRBD2 | TRBV7-2 | CASSLQTSGEQFF | TGTGCCAGCAGCTTACAAACTAGCGGTGAGCAGTTCTTC
many | TRBJ2-1 | - | TRBV27 | CASSSIDRYNEQFF | TGTGCCAGCAGTTCAATCGACAGATACAATGAGCAGTTCTTC
- | TRBJ1-1 | TRBD1 | TRBV29-1 | CSVEPTGAGIEAFF | TGCAGCGTTGAGCCCACAGGGGCCGGGATTGAAGCTTTCTTT
many | TRBJ2-5 | - | TRBV12-3/TRBV12-4 | CASSLLRGKETQYF | TGTGCCAGCAGTTTACTCCGGGGGAAAGAGACCCAGTACTTC
many | TRBJ1-4 | - | TRBV6-5 | CASSYGGGTNEKLFF | TGTGCCAGCAGTTACGGGGGAGGGACGAACGAAAAACTGTTTTTT
- | TRBJ2-3 | TRBD2 | TRBV7-2 | CASSLSGGRSTDTQYF | TGTGCCAGCAGCTTGAGCGGGGGGCGTAGCACAGATACGCAGTATTTT